This TCR beta chain is drawn from a study of CD8 T cells in ankylosing spondylitis. Overall study results and limits: Past research had described some motif variants in reactive arthritis synovial fluid and blood. There was a TCR beta motif, made of eight highly homologous variants, that appeared characteristic of ankylosing spondylitis blood. In peripheral blood, disease-linked CD8+ clones occurred at relatively low frequencies. Reports say disease-linked clones showed up significantly more in matched ankylosing spondylitis synovial fluid.

Trimming cost V 0 bases and J 8 bases, with 8 bases left between them. Germline loops: CDR1 DFQATT, CDR2 SNEGSKA (reference sequence). The CDR3 length is 13 residues. Note on this clonotype: Its antigen is not known.

It was by quantitative 5'-RACE with molecular barcodes that TCR beta libraries were made. Using its own MiXCR run on the 5' RACE reads, TCRdb lists one record per CDR3 protein. The table shows roughly 490,000 distinct CDR3 sequences, with about 5.2% occurring only once. The specimen was blood, either unsorted or a sorted T cell fraction (not recorded which). The chain couples TRBV20-1 to TRBJ1-6; D gene unclear. The TCR comes from a male donor with ankylosing spondylitis. As DNA, the CDR3 is TGCAGTGCTAGAGATATATCTTATTCACCCCTCCACTTT. Translated, it gives CSARDISYSPLHF.